This TCR beta chain originates from a study of T cell responses to AZD1222 COVID-19 vaccine (dated by TCRdb to 2020 to 2022). For context, the study as a whole: AZD1222 recipients whose second dose came at about 4 weeks and those whose second dose came at about 12 weeks were combined into one group, since spike-specific TCR depth and breadth did not differ between the two schedules. A total of over 230 trial participants underwent TCR sequencing, of whom around 200 received two doses of AZD1222 and about 26 received two doses of the MenACWY control vaccine. Trial participants were enrolled by age into 18-55, 56-69 and 70-plus year subgroups, with roughly 150, 30 and 60 TCR-sequenced participants respectively.

The CDR3 regions of human TCRbeta chains were subjected to immunosequencing. The published analysis was carried out like this. Repertoire TCRs were checked for matches against a reference library of SARS-CoV-2-specific TCRs that had been generated using the MIRA antigen-specificity platform. Breadth was defined as the fraction of unique TCRs that were SARS-CoV-2-associated. Depth was defined as the fraction of total T cells that were SARS-CoV-2-associated. Each spike-specific TCR was assigned to its reactive spike region and to a CD4 or CD8 class using the MIRA data. Log10-transformed breadth and depth values were compared by one-way ANOVA with Sidak's multiple comparisons tests. This immuneACCESS table, as held by TCRdb, lists in-frame sequences with V and J called but not all clones. Of the missing ones, under half trace to an unresolved V gene in checked studies; the others have no known cause. V, J and clone size derive from that table, while D and trimming were established from the DNA sequence. The sample table lists more than 250,000 clones, more than 85% of them with a count of one. The ten largest clones add up to roughly 0.51% of the sample.

This clone was picked up one time. Its binding antigen is unknown. Within one base of it there is no much larger clone, and no base qualities were kept. Taken with the paper, the label for time point translates to: baseline before first vaccination. The vaccinee samples were drawn from two UK trials, COV001 and COV002, one of which was a single-blind randomized controlled phase 2/3 trial testing AZD1222 (ChAdOx1 nCoV-19) in healthy adults. For TCRbeta chain sequencing, PBMC samples were collected from trial participants at day 0 and at day 28 after the second dose. CDR1 is given as SQVTM and CDR2 as ANQGSEA, both from the germline V gene. Ends trimmed: V by 3 bases, J by 8 bases; bases unmatched to a gene: 3. The CDR3 numbers 12 residues from cysteine through phenylalanine. Solely the CDR3 DNA is kept, with 36 bases framed from the first base. Paper-wide results and their limitations: Because no day 14 peak-response samples were available, the repertoires could be characterized only after the peak T cell response. After two AZD1222 doses, spike-specific TCR breadth and depth were significantly higher than at day 0 and than in MenACWY recipients. Only five or six AZD1222 recipients were SARS-CoV-2 seropositive at baseline, limiting conclusions about previously exposed vaccinees. The vaccine-associated CD4 TCRs covered the entire spike protein, and the dominant responses fell in regions 160-218 and 743-854. Most participants were white British and females outnumbered males, and the authors suggested that clonal diversity may have been underestimated. Reportedly, almost half of the unique spike-specific TCRs recognized epitopes lying outside the regions that are mutated in the B.1.351 and B.1.1.7 variants. In the small 56-69-year group, the increase in depth fell short of significance, most likely because of low power.

The sequences come from peripheral blood, collected on day 0 of AZD1222 vaccination. The chain employs TRBV29-1 and TRBJ1-3, with 8 central nucleotides matching TRBD1. This TCR was sampled from an adult in good health. For the CDR3, the sequence is CSVDRGRDTIYF. The sequenced DNA is TGCAGCGTTGACAGGGGGCGGGACACCATATATTTT.